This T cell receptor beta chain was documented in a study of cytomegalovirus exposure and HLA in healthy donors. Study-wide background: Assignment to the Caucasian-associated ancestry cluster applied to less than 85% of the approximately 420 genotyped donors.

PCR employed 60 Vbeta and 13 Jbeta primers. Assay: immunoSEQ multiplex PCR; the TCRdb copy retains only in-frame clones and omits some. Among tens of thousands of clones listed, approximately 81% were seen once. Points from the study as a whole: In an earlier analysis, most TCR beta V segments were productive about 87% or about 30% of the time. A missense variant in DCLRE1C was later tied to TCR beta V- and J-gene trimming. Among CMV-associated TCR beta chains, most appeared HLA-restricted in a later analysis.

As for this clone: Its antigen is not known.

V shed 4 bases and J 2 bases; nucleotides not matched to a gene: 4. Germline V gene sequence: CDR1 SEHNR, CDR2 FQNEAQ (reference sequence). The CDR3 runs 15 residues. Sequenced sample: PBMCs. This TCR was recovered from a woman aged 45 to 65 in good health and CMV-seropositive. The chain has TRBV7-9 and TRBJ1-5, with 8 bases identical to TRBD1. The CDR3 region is CASSWGTGGNQPQHF. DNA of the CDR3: TGTGCCAGCAGCTGGGGGACAGGCGGCAATCAGCCCCAGCATTTT.